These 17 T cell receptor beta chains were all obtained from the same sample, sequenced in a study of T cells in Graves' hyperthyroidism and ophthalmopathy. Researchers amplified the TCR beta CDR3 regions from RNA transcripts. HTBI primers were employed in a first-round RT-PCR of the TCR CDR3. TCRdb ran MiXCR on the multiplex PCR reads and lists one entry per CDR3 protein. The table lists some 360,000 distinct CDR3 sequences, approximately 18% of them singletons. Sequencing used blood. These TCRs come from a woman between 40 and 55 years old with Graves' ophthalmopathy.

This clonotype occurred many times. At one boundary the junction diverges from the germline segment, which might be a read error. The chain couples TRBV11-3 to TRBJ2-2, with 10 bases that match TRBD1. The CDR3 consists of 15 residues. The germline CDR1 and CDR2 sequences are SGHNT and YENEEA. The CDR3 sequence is CASSPGQGSTGGLFF. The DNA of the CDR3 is TGTGCCAGCAGCCCGGGACAGGGGAGCACCGGGGGGCTGTTTTTT.

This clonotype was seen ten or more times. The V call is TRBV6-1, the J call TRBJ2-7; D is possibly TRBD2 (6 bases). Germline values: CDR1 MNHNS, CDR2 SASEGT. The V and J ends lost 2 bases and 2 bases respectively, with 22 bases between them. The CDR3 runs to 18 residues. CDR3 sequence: CASSERVRRERSPYEQYF. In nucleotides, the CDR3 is TGTGCCAGCAGTGAAAGGGTTCGGAGGGAGCGGTCGCCCTACGAGCAGTACTTC.

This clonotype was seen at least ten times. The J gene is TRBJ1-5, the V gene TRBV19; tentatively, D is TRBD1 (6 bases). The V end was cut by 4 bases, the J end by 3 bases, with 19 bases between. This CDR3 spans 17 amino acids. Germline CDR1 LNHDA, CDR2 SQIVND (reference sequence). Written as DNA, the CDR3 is TGTGCCAGTAGTAGGGACATTGGGCTCGGGAACAATCAGCCCCAGCATTTT. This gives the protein CASSRDIGLGNNQPQHF.

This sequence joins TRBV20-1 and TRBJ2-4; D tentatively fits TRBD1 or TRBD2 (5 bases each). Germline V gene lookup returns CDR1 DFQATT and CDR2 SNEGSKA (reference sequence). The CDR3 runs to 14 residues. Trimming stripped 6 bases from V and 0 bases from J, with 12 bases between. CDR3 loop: CSAAGTVAKNIQYF. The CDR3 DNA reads TGCAGTGCAGCCGGGACGGTAGCCAAAAACATTCAGTACTTC.

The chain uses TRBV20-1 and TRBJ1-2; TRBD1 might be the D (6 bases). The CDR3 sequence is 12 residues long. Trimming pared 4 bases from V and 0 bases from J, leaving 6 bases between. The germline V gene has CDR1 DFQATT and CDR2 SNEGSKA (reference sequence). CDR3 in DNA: TGCAGTGCTACAGGGGCTAACTATGGCTACACCTTC. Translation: CSATGANYGYTF.

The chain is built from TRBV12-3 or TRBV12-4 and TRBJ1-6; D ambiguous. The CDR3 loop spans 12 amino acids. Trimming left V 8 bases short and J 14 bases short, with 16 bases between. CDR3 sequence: CASGGVGKSLHF. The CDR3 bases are TGTGCCAGCGGTGGTGTGGGGAAGTCCCTCCACTTT.

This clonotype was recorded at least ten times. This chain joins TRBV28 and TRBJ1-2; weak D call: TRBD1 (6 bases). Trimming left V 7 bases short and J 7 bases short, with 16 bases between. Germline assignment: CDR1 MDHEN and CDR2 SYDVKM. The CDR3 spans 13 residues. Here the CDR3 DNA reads TGTGCCAGCATCGTGGCAGGGGATGCTGGCTACACCTTC. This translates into CASIVAGDAGYTF.

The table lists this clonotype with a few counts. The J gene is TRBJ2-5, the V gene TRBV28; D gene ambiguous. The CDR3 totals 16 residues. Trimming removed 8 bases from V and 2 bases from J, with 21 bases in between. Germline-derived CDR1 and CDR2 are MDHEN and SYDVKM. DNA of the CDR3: TGTGCCAGCGGGCCTTTGACGAACAGAATTCAAGAGACCCAGTACTTC. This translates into CASGPLTNRIQETQYF.

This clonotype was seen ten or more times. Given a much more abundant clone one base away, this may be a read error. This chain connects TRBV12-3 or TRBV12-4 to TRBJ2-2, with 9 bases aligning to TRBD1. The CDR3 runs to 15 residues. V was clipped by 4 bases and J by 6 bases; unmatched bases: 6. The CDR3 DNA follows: TGTGCCAGCAGTTCGGGACAGGGTTGCGCCGGGGAGCTGTTTTTT. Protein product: CASSSGQGCAGELFF.

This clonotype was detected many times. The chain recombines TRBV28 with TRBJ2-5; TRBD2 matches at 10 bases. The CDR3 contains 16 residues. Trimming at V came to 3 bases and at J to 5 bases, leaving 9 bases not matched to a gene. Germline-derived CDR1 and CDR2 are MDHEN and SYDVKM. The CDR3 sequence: CASSFAYLAGEETQYF. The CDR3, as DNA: TGTGCCAGCAGTTTCGCTTACCTAGCGGGAGAGGAGACCCAGTACTTC.

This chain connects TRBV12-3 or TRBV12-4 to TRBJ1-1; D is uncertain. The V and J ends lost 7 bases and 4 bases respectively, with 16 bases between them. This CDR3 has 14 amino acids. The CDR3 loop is CASTLPLAATEAFF. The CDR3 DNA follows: TGTGCCAGCACCTTACCTCTTGCAGCCACTGAAGCTTTCTTT.

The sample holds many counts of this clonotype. In DNA, the CDR3 is TGTGCCAGCAGCTTAATGGGACTAGCGTCTAACTACGAGCAGTACTTC. This gives the protein CASSLMGLASNYEQYF. The chain has TRBV7-2 and TRBJ2-7; 10 positions match TRBD2. Germline-derived CDR1 and CDR2 are SGHTA and FQGNSA. V lost 2 bases and J lost 3; bases outside the gene matches: 7. This CDR3 contains 16 residues.

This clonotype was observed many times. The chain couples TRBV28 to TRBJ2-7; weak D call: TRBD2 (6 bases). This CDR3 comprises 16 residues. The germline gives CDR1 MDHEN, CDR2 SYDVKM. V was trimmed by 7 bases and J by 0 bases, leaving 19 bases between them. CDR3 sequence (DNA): TGTGCCAGCACTTTCGGGACTCCAGATCCCTCCTACGAGCAGTACTTC. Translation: CASTFGTPDPSYEQYF.

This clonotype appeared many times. The CDR3 sequence: CASSYSSIAGGYEQYF. Here the CDR3 DNA reads TGTGCCAGCAGTTACTCCTCCATAGCGGGCGGCTACGAGCAGTACTTC. The chain carries TRBV6-5 and TRBJ2-7, with 7 bases matching TRBD2. The CDR3 covers 16 residues. The trim removed 0 bases at V and 3 bases at J, leaving 8 bases unmatched. The germline CDR1 and CDR2 sequences are MNHEY and SVGAGI.

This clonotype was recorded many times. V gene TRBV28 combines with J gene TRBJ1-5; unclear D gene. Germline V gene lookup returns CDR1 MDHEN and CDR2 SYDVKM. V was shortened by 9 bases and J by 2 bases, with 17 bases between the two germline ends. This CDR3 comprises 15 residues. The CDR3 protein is CASRIRGLGNQPQHF. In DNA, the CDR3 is TGTGCCAGTAGAATTCGGGGTTTGGGCAATCAGCCCCAGCATTTT.

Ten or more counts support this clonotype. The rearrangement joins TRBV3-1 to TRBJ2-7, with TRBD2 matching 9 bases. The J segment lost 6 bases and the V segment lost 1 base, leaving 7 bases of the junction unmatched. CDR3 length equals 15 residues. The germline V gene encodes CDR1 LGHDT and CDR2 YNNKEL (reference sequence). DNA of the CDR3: TGTGCCAGCAGCCAAGTCGGTGCGGGAGGGGGCGAGCAGTACTTC. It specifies CASSQVGAGGGEQYF.

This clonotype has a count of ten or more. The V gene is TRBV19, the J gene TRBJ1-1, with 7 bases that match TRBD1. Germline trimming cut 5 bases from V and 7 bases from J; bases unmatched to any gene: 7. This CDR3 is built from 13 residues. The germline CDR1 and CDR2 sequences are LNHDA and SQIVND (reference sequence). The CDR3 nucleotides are TGTGCCAGTAGTCCCCGGGACAGTAATGAAGCTTTCTTT. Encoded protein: CASSPRDSNEAFF.